These T cell receptor beta chains were read from a single sample in a study of T cells in Graves' hyperthyroidism and ophthalmopathy. TCRdb passed the multiplex PCR reads through MiXCR, listing each CDR3 protein once. Of about 840,000 distinct CDR3 sequences listed, about 38% are singletons. Sequenced sample: blood. These receptors all come from a man younger than 35 with Graves' hyperthyroidism. The CDR3 runs from the conserved cysteine through the conserved F or W. Fields, in order: V gene, D gene, clone size, J gene, CDR3 length, CDR3 protein, CDR3 DNA. A D gene is named only where the DNA matches it firmly. A row's size may be missing; if present it is once, few, many or a size class.

TRBV9,.,many,TRBJ1-4,15,CASSTPGSANEKLFF,TGTGCCAGCAGCACCCCAGGATCAGCTAATGAAAAACTGTTTTTT
TRBV2,.,many,TRBJ2-2,15,CASRASGLGTGELFF,TGTGCCAGCAGGGCTTCAGGACTGGGCACCGGGGAGCTGTTTTTT
TRBV27,TRBD1,.,TRBJ1-4,15,CASRLDGTAGGELFF,TGTGCCAGCAGACTTGACGGGACTGCAGGGGGGGAACTGTTTTTT
TRBV7-9,.,few,TRBJ2-7,14,CASSERQVAYEQYF,TGTGCCAGCAGTGAGAGACAGGTTGCCTACGAGCAGTACTTC
TRBV7-8,.,many,TRBJ2-7,15,CASSLEDRYSYEQYF,TGTGCCAGCAGCTTAGAAGACAGGTACTCCTACGAGCAGTACTTC
TRBV19,TRBD1,few,TRBJ2-7,14,CASSRQGNSYEQYF,TGTGCCAGTAGTCGACAGGGAAACTCCTACGAGCAGTACTTC
TRBV27,TRBD1,many,TRBJ2-7,14,CASSLSTGVDEQYF,TGTGCCAGCAGTTTATCCACAGGGGTGGACGAGCAGTACTTC
TRBV2,.,once,TRBJ2-6,14,CASMEGLGANVLTF,TGTGCCAGCATGGAGGGCCTTGGGGCCAACGTCCTGACTTTC
TRBV15,.,.,TRBJ2-6,15,CATSREDGGANVLTF,TGTGCCACCAGCAGAGAAGACGGGGGGGCCAACGTCCTGACTTTC
TRBV7-3,.,many,TRBJ1-1,13,CASSLFGGSEAFF,TGTGCCAGCAGCTTATTCGGAGGATCTGAAGCTTTCTTT
TRBV19,.,.,TRBJ1-1,16,CASSIASRGGNTEAFF,TGTGCCAGTAGTATAGCCAGCCGGGGGGGGAACACTGAAGCTTTCTTT
TRBV9,.,.,TRBJ1-2,13,CASGSQDGHGYTF,TGTGCCAGCGGCTCGCAGGATGGTCATGGCTACACCTTC
TRBV10-2,.,many,TRBJ1-5,13,CASSAGLPQPQHF,TGCGCCAGCAGTGCCGGACTACCTCAGCCCCAGCATTTT